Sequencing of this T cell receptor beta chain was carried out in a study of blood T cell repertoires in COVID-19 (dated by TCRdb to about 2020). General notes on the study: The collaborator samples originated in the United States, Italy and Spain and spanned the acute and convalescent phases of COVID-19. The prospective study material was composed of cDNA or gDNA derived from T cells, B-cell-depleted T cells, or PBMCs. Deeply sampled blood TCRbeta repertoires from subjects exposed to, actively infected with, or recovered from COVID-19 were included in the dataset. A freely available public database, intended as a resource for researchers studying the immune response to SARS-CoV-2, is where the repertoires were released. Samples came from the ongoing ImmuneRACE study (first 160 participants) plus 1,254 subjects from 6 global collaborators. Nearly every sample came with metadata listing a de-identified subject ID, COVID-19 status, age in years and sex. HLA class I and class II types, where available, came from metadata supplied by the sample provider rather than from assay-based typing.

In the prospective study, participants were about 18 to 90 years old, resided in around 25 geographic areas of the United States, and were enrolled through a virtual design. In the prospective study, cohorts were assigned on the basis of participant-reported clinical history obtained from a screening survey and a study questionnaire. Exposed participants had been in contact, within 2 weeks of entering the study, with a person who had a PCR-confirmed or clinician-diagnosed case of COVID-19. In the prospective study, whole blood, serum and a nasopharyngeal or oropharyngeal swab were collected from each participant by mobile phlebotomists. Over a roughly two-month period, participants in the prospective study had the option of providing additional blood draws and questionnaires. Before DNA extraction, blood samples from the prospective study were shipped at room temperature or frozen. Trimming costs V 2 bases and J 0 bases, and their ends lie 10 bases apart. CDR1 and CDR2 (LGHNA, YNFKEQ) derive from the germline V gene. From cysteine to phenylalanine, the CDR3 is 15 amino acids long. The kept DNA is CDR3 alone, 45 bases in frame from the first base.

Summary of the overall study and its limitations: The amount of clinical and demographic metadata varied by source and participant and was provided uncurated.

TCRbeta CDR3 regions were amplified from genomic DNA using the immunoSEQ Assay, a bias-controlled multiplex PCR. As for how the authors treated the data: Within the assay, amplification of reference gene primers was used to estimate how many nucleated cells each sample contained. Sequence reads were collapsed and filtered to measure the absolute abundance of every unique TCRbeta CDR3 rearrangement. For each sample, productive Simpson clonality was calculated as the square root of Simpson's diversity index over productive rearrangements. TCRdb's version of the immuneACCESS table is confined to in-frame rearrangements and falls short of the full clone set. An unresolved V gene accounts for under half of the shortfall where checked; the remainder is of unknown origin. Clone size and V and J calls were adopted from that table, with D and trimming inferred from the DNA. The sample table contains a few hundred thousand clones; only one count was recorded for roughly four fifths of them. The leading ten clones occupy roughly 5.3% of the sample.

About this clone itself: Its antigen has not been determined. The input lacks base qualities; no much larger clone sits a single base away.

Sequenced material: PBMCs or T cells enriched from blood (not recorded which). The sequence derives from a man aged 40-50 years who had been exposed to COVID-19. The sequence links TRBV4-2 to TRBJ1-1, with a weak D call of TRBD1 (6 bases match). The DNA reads TGTGCCAGCAGCCAACGGGGACACCTGAACACTGAAGCTTTCTTT. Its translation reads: CASSQRGHLNTEAFF.